Sequencing of this TCR beta chain was carried out in a study of blood T cells in healthy people across ages. Study-wide points: Per million T cells, the diversity of TCR beta decreased roughly linearly as age advanced.

Roughly 9.2 milliliters of peripheral blood were drawn from each donor into EDTA-treated tubes. Germline CDR1 is MNHEY and CDR2 is SMNVEV (reference sequence). This CDR3 comprises 16 residues. J lost 4 bases, V lost 6 bases, and 4 bases had no gene match. This clonotype was found once. Its antigen is undetermined. A sample-barcoded 5' primer and a J-beta primer mix were used in a second PCR of roughly 7 to 11 cycles. TCRdb reprocessed the 5' RACE reads with MiXCR, giving one entry per CDR3 protein. The table has about 730,000 distinct CDR3 sequences, roughly two fifths seen once; the top ten hold roughly 19%.

The receptor was isolated from a woman in her sixties or seventies in good health. Specimen: blood. The rearrangement links TRBV27 to TRBJ2-1, with 15 bases aligning to TRBD2. DNA of the CDR3: TGTGCCAGCAGGGGGACTAGCGGGAGGAATTACAATGAGCAGTTCTTC. This translates into CASRGTSGRNYNEQFF.